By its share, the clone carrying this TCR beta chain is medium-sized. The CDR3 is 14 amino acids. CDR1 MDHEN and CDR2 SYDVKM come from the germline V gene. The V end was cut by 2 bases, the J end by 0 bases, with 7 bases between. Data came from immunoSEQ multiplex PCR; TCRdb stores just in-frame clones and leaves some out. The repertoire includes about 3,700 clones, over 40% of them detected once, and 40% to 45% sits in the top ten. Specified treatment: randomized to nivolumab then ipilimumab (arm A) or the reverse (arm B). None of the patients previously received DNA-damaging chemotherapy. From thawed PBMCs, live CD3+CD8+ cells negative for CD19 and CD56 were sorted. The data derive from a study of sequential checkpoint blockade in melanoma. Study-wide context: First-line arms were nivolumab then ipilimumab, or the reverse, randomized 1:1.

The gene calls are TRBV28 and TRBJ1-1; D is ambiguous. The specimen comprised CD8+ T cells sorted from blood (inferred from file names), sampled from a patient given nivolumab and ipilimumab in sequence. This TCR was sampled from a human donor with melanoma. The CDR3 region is CASSLEILNTEAFF. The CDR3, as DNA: TGTGCCAGCAGTTTAGAGATCTTGAACACTGAAGCTTTCTTT.